These T cell receptor beta chains were read from a single sample in a study of OX40 agonist ivuxolimab in advanced cancers. Profiled with immunoSEQ multiplex PCR; TCRdb holds only in-frame clones, not every one. The sample has over 100,000 clones, 75% to 95% seen once. This sample comprised CD4+ or CD8+ T cells sorted from blood, obtained in a trial of the OX40 agonist ivuxolimab. The receptors here all came from an adult with an advanced solid tumor such as melanoma, head and neck, liver or kidney cancer. Each CDR3 is given with its conserved first and last residue. A D gene is named only where the DNA matches it firmly. Part of the rows lack a size; the others show once, few, many or a class for expanded clones.

clone size	V gene	D gene	J gene	CDR3 DNA	CDR3 protein
-	TRBV2	TRBD2	TRBJ2-3	TGTGCCAGCAGGGGGGACTACGGCAGCACAGATACGCAGTATTTT	CASRGDYGSTDTQYF
few	TRBV9	-	TRBJ1-3	TGTGCCAGCAGCGTGGAAAGCTCTGGAAACACCATATATTTT	CASSVESSGNTIYF
-	TRBV7-3	TRBD2	TRBJ2-1	TGTGCCAGCAGCTTACAGGCTAGCGGGAGTACCAGCTCCTACAATGAGCAGTTCTTC	CASSLQASGSTSSYNEQFF
-	TRBV7-9	TRBD2	TRBJ2-3	TGTGCCAGCAGCCCCGGTGTGGCTAGCGGGAGAGATACGCAGTATTTT	CASSPGVASGRDTQYF
once	TRBV27	-	TRBJ1-5	TGTGCCAGCAGTCATCAGGGGTGGTATAGCAATCAGCCCCAGCATTTT	CASSHQGWYSNQPQHF
-	TRBV21-1	-	TRBJ2-3	TGTGCCAGCAGCAAAGGCCAATTTGCTAGCACAGATACGCAGTATTTT	CASSKGQFASTDTQYF
-	TRBV28	TRBD2	TRBJ2-5	TGTGCCAGCAGACCGCCTAGCGGGAGAGCCCACCAAGAGACCCAGTACTTC	CASRPPSGRAHQETQYF
once	TRBV10-1	-	TRBJ2-7	TGCGCCAGCAGTGAGTCCCGGGGGCCCTACGAGCAGTACTTC	CASSESRGPYEQYF
-	TRBV28	-	TRBJ2-7	TGTGCCAGCAGTTTATTGGCGGAGGGGATCTACGAGCAGTACTTC	CASSLLAEGIYEQYF
-	TRBV18	-	TRBJ1-2	TGTGCCAGCTCACCACCGTTCAGGGAGTATGGCTACACCTTC	CASSPPFREYGYTF
-	TRBV9	TRBD2	TRBJ2-7	TGTGCCAGCAGCGTAGCGCTAGCGGGAGCGGCTAGTCACGAGCAGTACTTC	CASSVALAGAASHEQYF
few	TRBV19	TRBD1	TRBJ2-2	TGTGCCAGTAGTATTGGGGGACAGGGGCACACCGGGGAGCTGTTTTTT	CASSIGGQGHTGELFF
once	TRBV9	TRBD1	TRBJ2-7	TGTGCCAGCAGCGAAGGGGGCGGTTACGAGCAGTACTTC	CASSEGGGYEQYF
few	TRBV7-8	-	TRBJ2-7	TGTGCCAGCAGCACCGTTAACGAGCAGTACTTC	CASSTVNEQYF
-	TRBV2	TRBD1	TRBJ1-1	TGTGCCAGCAGGGGAACAGGGGGCACTGAAGCTTTCTTT	CASRGTGGTEAFF
-	TRBV29-1	-	TRBJ1-2	TGCAGCGTTGCTGGGGAGGGAGGAAACTATGGCTACACCTTC	CSVAGEGGNYGYTF
-	TRBV2	TRBD1	TRBJ2-6	TGTGCCAGCAGTTGGACAGGGGCTGCTGGGGCCAACGTCCTGACTTTC	CASSWTGAAGANVLTF
-	TRBV5-8	-	TRBJ2-2	TGTGCCAGCAGCTTTGTCGCAGCCGCCGGGGAGCTGTTTTTT	CASSFVAAAGELFF
once	TRBV6-9	-	TRBJ2-7	TGTGCCAGCAGGAAAGACAGCAACTACGAGCAGTACTTC	CASRKDSNYEQYF
-	TRBV5-6	TRBD1	TRBJ1-6	TGTGCCAGCAGCCTCGACAGGGCTAATTCACCCCTCCACTTT	CASSLDRANSPLHF
-	TRBV7-2	TRBD1	TRBJ2-2	TGTGCCAGCAGCTTACAGGGGGAAACCGGGGAGCTGTTTTTT	CASSLQGETGELFF
-	TRBV15	-	TRBJ2-6	TGTGCCACCAGCAGAGATCGGCAGGGGCCAATAGGCTCTGGGGCCAACGTCCTGACTTTC	CATSRDRQGPIGSGANVLTF
-	TRBV14	TRBD1	TRBJ2-7	TGTGCCAGCAGCCAAGGGGCTTCCTTGGGACAGGTCAGCTACGAGCAGTACTTC	CASSQGASLGQVSYEQYF
-	TRBV9	TRBD1	TRBJ2-1	TGTGCCAGCAGCGCCCTTAGCTCAGGGGGAGAGCAGTTCTTC	CASSALSSGGEQFF